This entry lists 5 T cell receptor beta chains sequenced from one sample in a study of T cells in Graves' hyperthyroidism and ophthalmopathy (dated by TCRdb to 2018 to 2020). Library method: multiplex PCR. Sequencing instrument: Illumina HiSeq 2000. The TCR beta CDR3 regions were amplified from the RNA transcripts. A first-round RT-PCR of the TCR CDR3 used the HTBI primer set with the Qiagen OneStep RT-PCR kit. The public sequencing data were trimmed at Q25 with fastp and processed into clonotypes with MiXCR by TCRdb, which kept only in-frame beta chains. Each entry merges the rows of one CDR3 protein and shows their most common DNA and genes. Within this sample are 600,000 or so distinct CDR3 sequences, with over 12% of them counted one time only. Together, the top ten hold roughly 7.1% of the sample. Input material: blood. The receptors stem from a young woman with Graves' ophthalmopathy.

Points on this clonotype: A read error may be the cause here, since a much bigger clone is one base away. Written as DNA, the CDR3 is TGTGCCAGCAGTGGGAGACTAGCCTACGAGCGGTACTTC. This sequence encodes CASSGRLAYERYF. The chain has TRBV6-1 and TRBJ2-7; 7 nucleotides agree with TRBD2. The CDR3 is 13 residues long. Per the germline V gene, CDR1 is MNHNS and CDR2 is SASEGT.

V usage is TRBV7-9 and J usage is TRBJ1-1; TRBD1 matches 10 bases. V shed 5 bases and J 7 bases; nucleotides not matched to a gene: 10. CDR1 and CDR2 (germline): SEHNR, FQNEAQ (reference sequence). This CDR3 is 15 amino acids long. CDR3: CASSPRTGGDDEAFF. Here the CDR3 DNA reads TGTGCCAGCAGCCCCCGGACAGGGGGTGATGATGAAGCTTTCTTT.

The J gene is TRBJ1-1, the V gene TRBV28; weak D call: TRBD1 (6 bases). With 4 bases removed from V and 3 bases from J, the gap between germline ends came to 15 bases. The germline CDR1 and CDR2 sequences are MDHEN and SYDVKM. This CDR3 is built from 15 residues. The CDR3 is CASSWGQGRYTEAFF. As DNA, the CDR3 is TGTGCCAGCAGTTGGGGGCAGGGGAGGTACACTGAAGCTTTCTTT.

At least ten counts were recorded for this clonotype. The chain couples TRBV13 to TRBJ2-5; D gene ambiguous. Trimming took 6 bases from V and 6 from J, leaving 11 bases between them. Germline CDR1 PRHDT, CDR2 FYEKMQ (reference sequence). The CDR3 is made up of 12 amino acids. This CDR3 reads CASSQVDQTQYF. Written as DNA, the CDR3 is TGTGCCAGCAGTCAGGTAGACCAGACCCAGTACTTC.

The chain employs TRBV2 and TRBJ2-7; D possibly corresponds to TRBD1 (7 bases). In germline, CDR1 is SNHLY, CDR2 FYNNEI. This CDR3 has 15 residues. The V gene lost 5 bases and the J gene lost 2 bases, with 16 bases spanning the gap. CDR3 in amino acids: CASSSRGVITYEQYF. CDR3 nucleotide sequence: TGTGCCAGCAGTTCCAGGGGGGTCATTACCTACGAGCAGTACTTC.